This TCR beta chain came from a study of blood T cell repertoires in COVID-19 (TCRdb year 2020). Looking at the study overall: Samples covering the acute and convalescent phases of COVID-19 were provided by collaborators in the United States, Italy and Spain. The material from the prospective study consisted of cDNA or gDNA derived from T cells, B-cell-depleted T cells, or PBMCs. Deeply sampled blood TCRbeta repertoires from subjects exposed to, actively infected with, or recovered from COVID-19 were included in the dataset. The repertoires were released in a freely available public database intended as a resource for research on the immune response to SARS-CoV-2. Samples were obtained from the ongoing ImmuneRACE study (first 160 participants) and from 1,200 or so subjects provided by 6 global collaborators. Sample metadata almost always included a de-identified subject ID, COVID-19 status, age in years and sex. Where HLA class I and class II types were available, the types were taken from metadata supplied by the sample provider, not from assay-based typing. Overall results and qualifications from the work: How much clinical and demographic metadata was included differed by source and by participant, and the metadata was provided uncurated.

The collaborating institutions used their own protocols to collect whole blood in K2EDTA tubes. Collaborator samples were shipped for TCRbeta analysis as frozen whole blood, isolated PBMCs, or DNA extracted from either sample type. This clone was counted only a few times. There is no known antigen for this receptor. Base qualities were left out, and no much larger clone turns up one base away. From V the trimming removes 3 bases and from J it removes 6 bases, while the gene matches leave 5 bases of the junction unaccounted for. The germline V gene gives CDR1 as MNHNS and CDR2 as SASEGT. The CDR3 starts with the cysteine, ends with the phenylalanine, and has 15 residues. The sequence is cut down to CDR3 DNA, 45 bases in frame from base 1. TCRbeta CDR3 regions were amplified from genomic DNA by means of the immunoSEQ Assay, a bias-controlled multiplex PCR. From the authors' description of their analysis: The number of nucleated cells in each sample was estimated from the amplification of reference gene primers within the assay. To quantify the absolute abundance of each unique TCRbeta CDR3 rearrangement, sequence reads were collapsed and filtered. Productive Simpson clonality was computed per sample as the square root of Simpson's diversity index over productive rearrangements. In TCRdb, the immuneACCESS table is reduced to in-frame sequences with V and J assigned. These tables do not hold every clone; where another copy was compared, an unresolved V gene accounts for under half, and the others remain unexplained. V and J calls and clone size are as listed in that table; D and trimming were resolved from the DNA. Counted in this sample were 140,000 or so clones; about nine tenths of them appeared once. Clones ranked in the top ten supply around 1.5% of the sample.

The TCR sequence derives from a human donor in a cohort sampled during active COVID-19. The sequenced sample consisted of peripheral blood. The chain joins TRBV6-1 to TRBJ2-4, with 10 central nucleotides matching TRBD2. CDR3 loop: CASSDHSGGTNIQYF. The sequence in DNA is TGTGCCAGCAGTGACCATAGCGGGGGGACAAACATTCAGTACTTC.